The rows below give T cell receptor beta chains drawn from one sample of a study of early stage breast cancer tumors. TCRdb's table, derived via immunoSEQ multiplex PCR, lists solely in-frame clones and lacks some. The sample has just over 50,000 clones; more than 70% are singletons. The specimen was blood. Receptors originate from a person aged 40-50 years with breast cancer. Both conserved end residues are part of each CDR3. A D gene is named only where the DNA matches it firmly. Rows may omit the clone size; those that give it use once, few, many or a size class.

J: TRBJ2-7
D: TRBD2
size: -
V: TRBV19
DNA: TGTGCCGCCGGGACTAGCGGGAGTTCTAGGGGCGAGCAGTACTTC
CDR3: CAAGTSGSSRGEQYF

J: TRBJ1-2
D: TRBD1
size: -
V: TRBV27
DNA: TGTGCCAGCAGTCCCGGGACAGGGGAGTATGGCTACACCTTC
CDR3: CASSPGTGEYGYTF

J: TRBJ2-6
D: -
size: -
V: TRBV10-2
DNA: TGCGCCAGCAGTGACGGGGACTCTGGGGCCAACGTCCTGACTTTC
CDR3: CASSDGDSGANVLTF

J: TRBJ2-3
D: -
size: -
V: TRBV27
DNA: TGTGCCAGCAGTTTATGGGCTAGCACAGATACGCAGTATTTT
CDR3: CASSLWASTDTQYF

J: TRBJ2-5
D: -
size: -
V: TRBV5-5
DNA: TGTGCCAGCAGCTTGGTCGGAGGCCTCCAAGAGACCCAGTACTTC
CDR3: CASSLVGGLQETQYF

J: TRBJ2-5
D: TRBD1
size: -
V: TRBV5-1
DNA: TGCGCCAGCAGCTTGATTGGGGGACAGGTTCACCCCCAGTACTTC
CDR3: CASSLIGGQVHPQYF

J: TRBJ2-3
D: -
size: -
V: TRBV28
DNA: TGTGCCAGCAGCCTCCCGGGGACAGATACGCAGTATTTT
CDR3: CASSLPGTDTQYF

J: TRBJ2-2
D: TRBD2
size: -
V: TRBV10-1
DNA: TGCGCCAGCAGTGAAGGGAGCGGGACCTGGTCAACCGGGGAGCTGTTTTTT
CDR3: CASSEGSGTWSTGELFF

J: TRBJ2-3
D: -
size: once
V: TRBV19
DNA: TGTGCCAGTAGTATCCGTAACACAGATACGCAGTATTTT
CDR3: CASSIRNTDTQYF

J: TRBJ2-2
D: TRBD2
size: -
V: TRBV2
DNA: TGTGCCAGCAGATCTAGCGGGGCCACCGGGGAGCTGTTTTTT
CDR3: CASRSSGATGELFF

J: TRBJ2-3
D: TRBD2
size: -
V: TRBV5-4
DNA: TGTGCCAGCACCCCGAGGTTAGCGGGATTGTCCGATACGCAGTATTTT
CDR3: CASTPRLAGLSDTQYF

J: TRBJ2-7
D: TRBD2
size: -
V: TRBV4-1
DNA: TGCGCCAGCAGCCAAGGGACTAGCGCCTACGAGCAGTACTTC
CDR3: CASSQGTSAYEQYF

J: TRBJ2-5
D: TRBD1
size: -
V: TRBV7-7
DNA: TGTGCTAGCAGCCTGGGACAGCAAGAGACCCAGTACTTC
CDR3: CASSLGQQETQYF

J: TRBJ2-1
D: -
size: -
V: TRBV6-5
DNA: TGTGCCAGCAGTTCCCTCGAACTAGTCTCCTCCAATGAGCAGTTCTTC
CDR3: CASSSLELVSSNEQFF

J: TRBJ2-1
D: -
size: -
V: TRBV30
DNA: TGTGCCTGGAGTCGTAGCGATGAGCAGTTCTTC
CDR3: CAWSRSDEQFF

J: TRBJ1-1
D: -
size: -
V: TRBV5-1
DNA: TGCGCCAGCAGCTTGGGGGGGACCACTGAAGCTTTCTTT
CDR3: CASSLGGTTEAFF

J: TRBJ1-2
D: -
size: -
V: TRBV11-2
DNA: TGTGCCAGCAGCCCCCTGCCCGGCAACTATGGCTACACCTTC
CDR3: CASSPLPGNYGYTF

J: TRBJ2-2
D: -
size: -
V: TRBV2
DNA: TGTGCCAGCAGTGGTCAGGGGTCAAACACCGGGGAGCTGTTTTTT
CDR3: CASSGQGSNTGELFF

J: TRBJ1-1
D: -
size: few
V: TRBV6-5
DNA: TGTGCCAGCAACTCAGTGAACACTGAAGCTTTCTTT
CDR3: CASNSVNTEAFF

J: TRBJ1-1
D: -
size: -
V: TRBV19
DNA: TGTGCCAGTAGTAAATCAATGAACACTGAAGCTTTCTTT
CDR3: CASSKSMNTEAFF

J: TRBJ2-3
D: -
size: -
V: TRBV30
DNA: TGTGCCTGGAGTGTTTCCGGGCGGGGAGATACGCAGTATTTT
CDR3: CAWSVSGRGDTQYF

J: TRBJ1-5
D: -
size: -
V: TRBV11-2
DNA: TGTGCCAGCAGCTTAGGGTACCATCAGCCCCAGCATTTT
CDR3: CASSLGYHQPQHF

J: TRBJ1-2
D: -
size: -
V: TRBV6-1
DNA: TGTGCCAGCAGTGAGGGCGGAGCCTCCTATGGCTACACCTTC
CDR3: CASSEGGASYGYTF

J: TRBJ1-5
D: -
size: -
V: TRBV7-9
DNA: TGTGCCAGCAGCTTGGAGGGACGGTTCAATCAGCCCCAGCATTTT
CDR3: CASSLEGRFNQPQHF

J: TRBJ2-7
D: TRBD2
size: -
V: TRBV7-6
DNA: TGTGCCAGCAGCTCCGCAAACGGACTAGCTTCCTACGAGCAGTACTTC
CDR3: CASSSANGLASYEQYF

J: TRBJ2-3
D: TRBD2
size: -
V: TRBV19
DNA: TGTGCCAGTAGTAAGGGACTAGCGACAGATACGCAGTATTTT
CDR3: CASSKGLATDTQYF

J: TRBJ1-3
D: -
size: -
V: TRBV7-2
DNA: TGTGCCAGCAGCTTAAGTGGTAACTCTGGAAACACCATATATTTT
CDR3: CASSLSGNSGNTIYF

J: TRBJ2-3
D: -
size: -
V: TRBV10-3
DNA: TGTGCCATCACTGCAACTAGCCGCACAGATACGCAGTATTTT
CDR3: CAITATSRTDTQYF

J: TRBJ2-7
D: -
size: -
V: TRBV2
DNA: TGTGCCAGCAGTGAACGGCTAGCAGGCGAGCAGTACTTC
CDR3: CASSERLAGEQYF

J: TRBJ1-3
D: -
size: -
V: TRBV10-3
DNA: TGTGCCATCAGTCAAGGGACTCTTGGAAACACCATATATTTT
CDR3: CAISQGTLGNTIYF

J: TRBJ2-1
D: TRBD2
size: -
V: TRBV9
DNA: TGTGCCAGCAGCGCGGGACTAGCGGGAGGACAGCAGTTCTTC
CDR3: CASSAGLAGGQQFF

J: TRBJ2-5
D: -
size: -
V: TRBV5-4
DNA: TGTGCCAGCAGCTTGACCTTTCAAGAGACCCAGTACTTC
CDR3: CASSLTFQETQYF

J: TRBJ2-1
D: -
size: -
V: TRBV5-1
DNA: TGCGCCAGCAGCTTGGAAACAGGGACCAATGAGCAGTTCTTC
CDR3: CASSLETGTNEQFF

J: TRBJ1-2
D: TRBD1
size: -
V: TRBV23-1
DNA: TGCGCCAGCATCTCCCCGCGGGCAGGGGGTGTCTATGGCTACACCTTC
CDR3: CASISPRAGGVYGYTF

J: TRBJ2-2
D: -
size: few
V: TRBV10-1
DNA: TGCGCCAGCAGTGACTCGACAGACGCGAACACCGGGGAGCTGTTTTTT
CDR3: CASSDSTDANTGELFF

J: TRBJ2-7
D: TRBD1
size: once
V: TRBV27
DNA: TGTGCCAGCAGTTTGTCCGGGACAGGGGGGTACGAGCAGTACTTC
CDR3: CASSLSGTGGYEQYF

J: TRBJ2-1
D: TRBD2
size: -
V: TRBV30
DNA: TGTGCCTGGAGTGAAACGGGAGGACTTTTCAATGAGCAGTTCTTC
CDR3: CAWSETGGLFNEQFF

J: TRBJ2-7
D: TRBD2
size: -
V: TRBV19
DNA: TGTGCCAGTAGCAGGGGACTAGCGGGAGGATACGAGCAGTACTTC
CDR3: CASSRGLAGGYEQYF

J: TRBJ2-5
D: TRBD1
size: -
V: TRBV30
DNA: TGTGCCTGGGGAGTGGGGACAGGGCTTAGTGAGACCCAGTACTTC
CDR3: CAWGVGTGLSETQYF

J: TRBJ2-1
D: TRBD2
size: -
V: TRBV9
DNA: TGTGCCAGCGAACCGGGACTAGCGGGAGGAGGCTCCTACAATGAGCAGTTCTTC
CDR3: CASEPGLAGGGSYNEQFF

J: TRBJ1-1
D: TRBD1
size: -
V: TRBV19
DNA: TGTGCCAGTAGCCTAAGACAGGGGCGGGTGGCTGAAGCTTTCTTT
CDR3: CASSLRQGRVAEAFF

J: TRBJ2-4
D: TRBD2
size: -
V: TRBV5-1
DNA: TGCGCCAGCAGCTTGGAGGTTGGCGGGAGTGTAAACATTCAGTACTTC
CDR3: CASSLEVGGSVNIQYF

J: TRBJ1-1
D: TRBD1
size: -
V: TRBV5-1
DNA: TGCGCCAGCAGCTTCGGGAGGGGGCAGGGAGGTACTGAAGCTTTCTTT
CDR3: CASSFGRGQGGTEAFF

J: TRBJ1-2
D: -
size: once
V: TRBV6-1
DNA: TGTGCCAGCATGAGACAGGCCTCTACCTATGGCTACACCTTC
CDR3: CASMRQASTYGYTF

J: TRBJ2-3
D: TRBD2
size: -
V: TRBV7-2
DNA: TGTGCCAGCAGCTTAGCGTCTTCGGGAGGGCCATCCGCAGATACGCAGTATTTT
CDR3: CASSLASSGGPSADTQYF

J: TRBJ2-7
D: -
size: once
V: TRBV6-1
DNA: TGTGCCAGCAGTTGGACCAGCCAAGGGTACGAGCAGTACTTC
CDR3: CASSWTSQGYEQYF

J: TRBJ2-7
D: TRBD2
size: -
V: TRBV18
DNA: TGTGCCAGCTCCGGTGGACTAGCGGGAGCCTGGGGCTACGAGCAGTACTTC
CDR3: CASSGGLAGAWGYEQYF

J: TRBJ2-3
D: -
size: few
V: TRBV5-1
DNA: TGCGCCAGCAGCTTGGGGACAAAAACAGATACGCAGTATTTT
CDR3: CASSLGTKTDTQYF

J: TRBJ2-3
D: TRBD1
size: -
V: TRBV5-4
DNA: TGTGCCAGCAGGCGGACAGGGGGCACAGATACGCAGTATTTT
CDR3: CASRRTGGTDTQYF